This TCR beta chain came from a study of cytomegalovirus exposure and HLA in healthy donors. Primers for the PCR totalled 60 Vbeta and 13 Jbeta. The repertoire was sequenced with immunoSEQ multiplex PCR; TCRdb's copy has only in-frame clones and lacks some. The table shows some 180,000 clones, with around 76% occurring only once. This receptor was taken from a man aged 40-49 years in good health and CMV-seronegative. Sequenced sample: PBMCs.

The CDR3 DNA reads TGTGCCAGCAGCGCAATTTTGGGGGGTGGTAATGAGCAGTTCTTC. Amino acid sequence: CASSAILGGGNEQFF. This chain uses TRBV28 with TRBJ2-1, with D perhaps TRBD2 (6 bases). The germline V gene has CDR1 MDHEN and CDR2 SYDVKM. This CDR3 comprises 15 residues. Trimming left V 6 bases short and J 7 bases short, with 19 bases between.